What follows is one T cell receptor (beta chain) and its context. Its antigen remains unknown. V was trimmed by 4 bases and J by 10 bases, leaving 11 bases between them. Germline V gives CDR1 ENHRY, CDR2 SYGVKD. The CDR3 is made up of 12 amino acids. The data stem from a study of T cells after yellow fever vaccination. Template switching with 5'RACE generated the TCR cDNA and added a universal primer site and UMIs. TCRdb called the 5' RACE reads again in MiXCR, with one record for every CDR3 protein. The data show some 110,000 distinct CDR3 sequences, about 7.2% seen once. Study-level results: Although the secondary response was weaker, it peaked faster, at day 5 versus 15. Post-booster samples contained most primary-vaccination clones (just under 98% CD4, approximately 88% CD8).

The sequence was collected from a man aged 18 to 30 who received the YFV17D yellow fever vaccine. The chain uses TRBV10-3 and TRBJ2-4; D possibly uses TRBD1 or TRBD2 (6 bases each). The material was CD4+ T cells sorted from PBMCs, obtained about 41 days after the first yellow fever vaccination. As DNA, the CDR3 is TGTGCCATCAGTGGACAGGCGGGAATTCAGTACTTC. Amino acids: CAISGQAGIQYF.